The rows below give T cell receptor beta chains drawn from one sample of a study of T cell repertoires in cytomegalovirus infection. TCRdb passed the reads through MiXCR, listing each CDR3 protein once. The table records approximately 700,000 distinct CDR3 sequences, about 40% of them present only once. Sequences were obtained from PBMCs. These receptors were obtained from a human donor in good health (CMV status not recorded). Some clones in this sample may be carry-over from other donors' samples. CDR3s include the opening cysteine and the closing phenylalanine or tryptophan. A D gene is named only where the DNA matches it firmly. Size is stated for part of the rows, as once, few or many counts, or as a class when the clone is expanded.

j_call d_call v_call cdr3_length clone_size cdr3_nt cdr3_aa
TRBJ1-6 - TRBV7-6 15 - TGTGCCAGCAGCCTACGGACTGGGGCGAATTCCCCCCTCCACTTT CASSLRTGANSPLHF
TRBJ1-2 - TRBV12-3/TRBV12-4 13 - TGTGCCAGCAGTTTGAGCGGGGCCAATGGCTACACCTTC CASSLSGANGYTF
TRBJ2-5 TRBD2 TRBV7-2 15 - TGTGCCAGCAGTTTTACTAGCGGGAGTCGAGAGACCCAGTACTTC CASSFTSGSRETQYF
TRBJ2-1 - TRBV7-9 15 - TGTGCCAGCAGCTTAGTTTCACGGCAGGGGTACGAGCAGTTCTTC CASSLVSRQGYEQFF
TRBJ2-7 - TRBV7-6 12 few TGTGCCAGCAGCTTAAAGCTCGGCGAGCAGTACTTC CASSLKLGEQYF
TRBJ2-1 TRBD2 TRBV2 17 - TGTGCCAGCAGTGAAGCCATAGGGAGCGGGGGGCGGGCCGAGCAGTTCTTC CASSEAIGSGGRAEQFF
TRBJ2-5 TRBD1 TRBV28 16 few TGTGCCAGCAGTTTATTCGAGACAGGGGGCTCGGAGACCCAGTACTTC CASSLFETGGSETQYF
TRBJ1-1 - TRBV29-1 10 - TGCAGCGTTTCCAACACTGAAGCTTTCTTT CSVSNTEAFF
TRBJ1-2 - TRBV12-3/TRBV12-4 13 - TGTGCCAGCAGCTCCCCGGGGGCGGCGGGCTACACCTTC CASSSPGAAGYTF
TRBJ2-1 TRBD2 TRBV24-1 13 - TGTGCCACCAGTGATTCCCCGGGAGGAGAGCAGTTCTTC CATSDSPGGEQFF
TRBJ1-3 - TRBV4-1 18 - TGCGCCAGCAGCCAAGAACGGGTCTTGGGATTCTCTGGAAACACCATATATTTT CASSQERVLGFSGNTIYF
TRBJ2-3 TRBD2 TRBV12-3/TRBV12-4 16 - TGTGCCAGCAGCCCCCCACTAGCGGGCAGTGTAGATACGCAGTATTTT CASSPPLAGSVDTQYF
TRBJ2-7 TRBD2 TRBV19 15 - TGTGCCAGTAGTCAGTTGACTAGCGGGCTGGGGGAGCAGTACTTC CASSQLTSGLGEQYF
TRBJ1-6 TRBD1 TRBV27 16 - TGTGCCAGTCGGAATCCTGGAGGGGGCAATAATTCACCCCTCCACTTT CASRNPGGGNNSPLHF
TRBJ1-3 - TRBV15 15 - TGTGCCACCAGCAGAGGTGGGACCTCTGGAAACACCATATATTTT CATSRGGTSGNTIYF
TRBJ1-5 - TRBV20-1 13 - TGCAGTGCTAGACAGGGAGGGGGTCAGCCCCAGCATTTT CSARQGGGQPQHF
TRBJ2-2 TRBD1 TRBV6-5 14 few TGTGCCAGCAGGGGGACAGGGGGATCCGGGGAGCTGTTTTTT CASRGTGGSGELFF
TRBJ1-1 - TRBV28 15 - TGTGCCAGCAGTTTAGGCCCACGGGTACTCACTGAAGCTTTCTTT CASSLGPRVLTEAFF
TRBJ1-6 - TRBV7-2 15 few TGTGCCAGCAGCTTAGCTTCGCAGATCAATTCACCCCTCCACTTT CASSLASQINSPLHF
TRBJ2-7 TRBD2 TRBV10-3 15 - TGTGCCATCAGTGGCCCAGCGGGAGTTAACTACGAGCAGTACTTC CAISGPAGVNYEQYF
TRBJ2-5 TRBD2 TRBV6-1 15 few TGTGCCAGCAGTTCCCTTGGACTAGACCAAGAGACCCAGTACTTC CASSSLGLDQETQYF
TRBJ2-7 TRBD1 TRBV5-1 14 - TGCGCCAGCAGCTCCCGACAGGGTGTCTACGAGCAGTACTTC CASSSRQGVYEQYF
TRBJ2-7 - TRBV4-2 15 - TGTGCCAGCAGCCCTCTTGGGGACACCACCTACGAGCAGTACTTC CASSPLGDTTYEQYF
TRBJ2-5 TRBD2 TRBV27 19 - TGTGCCAGCAGCCGCTGGAAGGTCGATAAAGGACTAGCGGAAGAGACCCAGTACTTC CASSRWKVDKGLAEETQYF
TRBJ1-4 - TRBV11-1 13 many TGTGCCAGCAGCTTGCCGGGGAAAGAAAAACTGTTTTTT CASSLPGKEKLFF
TRBJ1-6 - TRBV6-1 11 - TGTGCCAGCAGTGATTGGTCACCCCTCCACTTT CASSDWSPLHF
TRBJ2-7 TRBD2 TRBV28 16 - TGTGCCAGCAGCCCCACTAGCGGGAGGTTTTACTACGAGCAGTACTTC CASSPTSGRFYYEQYF
TRBJ1-6 TRBD1 TRBV30 14 once TGTGCCTGGAGGCCCAGGGGGCGAAATTCACCCCTCCACTTT CAWRPRGRNSPLHF
TRBJ2-1 TRBD1 TRBV5-1 16 - TGCGCCAGCAGCTTGGCCTCGGGGACAGCTTACAATGAGCAGTTCTTC CASSLASGTAYNEQFF
TRBJ1-1 - TRBV12-3/TRBV12-4 16 few TGTGCCAGCAGTCTTCGGACAGTCTTAGCGGACACTGAAGCTTTCTTT CASSLRTVLADTEAFF
TRBJ2-5 TRBD1 TRBV28 13 many TGTGCTAGCAGCTCAGGGGGCAGAGAGACCCAGTACTTC CASSSGGRETQYF
TRBJ1-6 - TRBV7-2 13 many TGTGCCAGCAGCCCGATGCCGAATTCACCCCTCCACTTT CASSPMPNSPLHF
TRBJ2-3 TRBD2 TRBV28 16 - TGTGCCAGCACGCCGGGACTAGCGGGCCGGCGGGATACGCAGTATTTT CASTPGLAGRRDTQYF
TRBJ1-4 - TRBV27 14 few TGTGCCAGCAGTTCCGGGACATCGAATGAAAAACTGTTTTTT CASSSGTSNEKLFF
TRBJ2-1 TRBD2 TRBV7-8 20 many TGTGCCAGCAGCCCGGAGACTTTCCTTAGCGGGAGGGTTGTGTACAATGAGCAGTTCTTC CASSPETFLSGRVVYNEQFF
TRBJ1-2 - TRBV12-3/TRBV12-4 15 - TGTGCCAGCAGTGCCCAGGGCTCCCTGCGGGTTGGCTACACCTTC CASSAQGSLRVGYTF
TRBJ2-2 - TRBV5-6 16 - TGTGCCAGCAGCGCGGTGGGCCGGGTATGGTACGGGGAGCTGTTTTTT CASSAVGRVWYGELFF
TRBJ1-5 - TRBV4-1 15 few TGCGCCAGCAACCAAGTGGAGGGTAGCAATCAGCCCCAGCATTTT CASNQVEGSNQPQHF
TRBJ2-3 TRBD1 TRBV6-1 16 few TGTGCCAGCAGTCTCAGGGGGCGGTTGGTCGCAGATACGCAGTATTTT CASSLRGRLVADTQYF
TRBJ2-1 - TRBV6-5 15 - TGTGCCAGCAGCCCACAGGTACCTACCTACAATGAGCAGTTCTTC CASSPQVPTYNEQFF
TRBJ1-3 - TRBV12-3/TRBV12-4 15 few TGTGCCAGCAGTTCGAAGGGCCTGGGGGGAAACACCATATATTTT CASSSKGLGGNTIYF
TRBJ2-1 TRBD2 TRBV7-8 18 few TGTGCCAGCAGCCACCCGGGACTAGCGGGGGGGTTAAACAATGAGCAGTTCTTC CASSHPGLAGGLNNEQFF
TRBJ2-6 TRBD1 TRBV12-3/TRBV12-4 20 few TGTGCCAGCAGTTTAGGGGGTTTCTGGACAGGACCCTCTGGGGCCAACGTCCTGACTTTC CASSLGGFWTGPSGANVLTF
TRBJ1-1 - TRBV27 15 - TGTGCCAGCAGTTTAAACCCCGTTTTGAACACTGAAGCTTTCTTT CASSLNPVLNTEAFF